What follows are 26 T cell receptor beta chains derived from one specimen sequenced in a study of cytotoxic CD8 clonotypes in ibrutinib-treated CLL. Sequenced by immunoSEQ multiplex PCR; TCRdb stores in-frame clones only, minus some. The table has roughly 30,000 clones, around 76% seen once. This sample comprised PBMCs, obtained after 36 months of ibrutinib treatment. All receptors derive from a human donor with chronic lymphocytic leukemia.

The V gene is TRBV10-3, the J gene TRBJ2-3; no definite D call. Trimming left V 7 bases short and J 1 base short, with 15 bases between. This CDR3 region has 15 residues. Germline CDR1 and CDR2: ENHRY and SYGVKD. The CDR3 DNA reads as TGTGCCATCACGGACCCCGGACCGGGCACAGATACGCAGTATTTT. Encoded protein: CAITDPGPGTDTQYF.

The chain carries TRBV5-4 and TRBJ2-5; TRBD2 matches at 11 bases. Unmatched junction bases numbered 5, after V lost 5 bases and J lost 2 bases. The germline CDR1 and CDR2 sequences are SGHNT and YYREEE (reference sequence). There are 15 residues in the CDR3. The CDR3 DNA reads TGTGCCAGCAGTTCGGGACTAGCGGATCAAGAGACCCAGTACTTC. Protein product: CASSSGLADQETQYF.

The V and J genes are TRBV18 and TRBJ2-1; D is perhaps TRBD1 (6 bases). Germline CDR1 is KGHSH and CDR2 is LQKENI. The CDR3 has 16 amino acids. V was trimmed by 2 bases and J by 2 bases, leaving 13 bases between them. This CDR3 is CASSPTAKGAYNEQFF. The CDR3 bases are TGTGCCAGCTCACCAACGGCGAAGGGGGCCTACAATGAGCAGTTCTTC. Supplemented by reference TRBV18 and TRBJ2-1, the full variable domain reads NAGVMQNPRHLVRRRGQEARLRCSPMKGHSHVYWYRQLPEEGLKFMVYLQKENIIDESGMPKERFSAEFPKEGPSILRIQQVVRGDSAAYFCASSPTAKGAYNEQFFGPGTRLTVL.

About this clone: A read error may produce the germline difference seen at one junction end. This rearrangement joins TRBV5-4 to TRBJ2-7; a weak D match, TRBD2 (6 bases). This CDR3 is 14 amino acids long. Per germline, CDR1 SGHNT and CDR2 YYREEE (reference sequence). CDR3 protein: CASSQEEGAFEQYF. The CDR3 DNA is TGCGCCAGCAGCCAAGAGGAGGGAGCTTTCGAGCAGTACTTC.

This clone was recorded a few times. This chain uses TRBV11-2 with TRBJ1-2; TRBD1 might be the D (5 bases). Germline lookup yields CDR1 SGHAT and CDR2 FQNNGV. This CDR3 has 13 amino acids. The V end lost 2 bases, the J end lost 2 bases, and 6 bases lay between the germline ends. CDR3 region: CASSLPGNYGYTF. The CDR3 DNA reads TGTGCCAGCAGCTTACCAGGGAACTATGGCTACACCTTC. Using reference TRBV11-2 and TRBJ1-2 for the parts outside the CDR3, the full variable domain is EAGVAQSPRYKIIEKRQSVAFWCNPISGHATLYWYQQILGQGPKLLIQFQNNGVVDDSQLPKDRFSAERLKGVDSTLKIQPAKLEDSAVYLCASSLPGNYGYTFGSGTRLTVV.

This clone occurred a few times. The chain is built from TRBV19 and TRBJ1-1; D is possibly TRBD1 (6 bases). The CDR3 consists of 11 residues. V lost 7 bases to trimming and J lost 5 bases, with 8 bases between them. Germline V gene lookup returns CDR1 LNHDA and CDR2 SQIVND (reference sequence). The chain's CDR3 is CASTRGTEAFF. CDR3 bases: TGTGCCAGTACCAGGGGAACTGAAGCTTTCTTT.

The chain joins TRBV13 to TRBJ1-6; D gene ambiguous. This CDR3 comprises 16 residues. Germline CDR1 reads PRHDT; CDR2 reads FYEKMQ (reference sequence). V gave up 5 bases and J gave up 0 bases, with 11 bases separating them. This CDR3 reads CASSLTPSSYNSPLHF. CDR3 coding DNA: TGTGCCAGCAGCCTTACCCCGAGCTCCTATAATTCACCCCTCCACTTT.

This clone is judged medium-sized (0.01 to 0.1%). CDR3 amino acids: CASSLGTLDSGELFF. CDR3 DNA sequence: TGTGCCAGCAGCTTAGGGACACTCGATTCCGGGGAGCTGTTTTTT. V usage is TRBV7-3 and J usage is TRBJ2-2; D may be TRBD1 (6 bases). CDR1 is SGHTA, CDR2 FQGTGA, per germline. Trimming removed 2 bases from V and 6 bases from J, with 13 bases in between. This CDR3 comprises 15 residues. The full variable domain, its missing parts supplied by reference TRBV7-3 and TRBJ2-2, is GAGVSQTPSNKVTEKGKYVELRCDPISGHTALYWYRQSLGQGPEFLIYFQGTGAADDSGLPNDRFFAVRPEGSVSTLKIQRTERGDSAVYLCASSLGTLDSGELFFGEGSRLTVL.

J is TRBJ2-3 and V is TRBV4-3; D unresolved. Trimming took off 0 bases at V and 2 bases at J, with 9 bases between the two ends. In germline, CDR1 is LGHNA, CDR2 YSLEER. The CDR3 covers 15 residues. CDR3 amino acids: CASSQDEGATDTQYF. The CDR3 region has the DNA TGCGCCAGCAGCCAAGATGAAGGAGCCACAGATACGCAGTATTTT.

The chain joins TRBV4-3 to TRBJ2-7; D may be TRBD2 (5 bases). This CDR3 has 16 residues. Germline V gives CDR1 LGHNA, CDR2 YSLEER. V lost 0 bases, J lost 0 bases, and 12 bases lay in between. The CDR3 loop reads CASSQDIAYGSYEQYF. CDR3 nucleotides: TGCGCCAGCAGCCAAGATATAGCGTATGGCTCCTACGAGCAGTACTTC.

V gene TRBV9 combines with J gene TRBJ2-7; D perhaps matches TRBD1 (6 bases). The CDR3 has 13 residues. V lost 3 bases and J 11 bases, leaving 18 bases between the germline ends. Germline assignment: CDR1 SGDLS and CDR2 YYNGEE. CDR3 region: CASSEGAAGAEYF. CDR3 in DNA: TGTGCCAGCAGCGAGGGAGCGGCAGGGGCTGAGTACTTC.

The chain joins TRBV4-2 to TRBJ1-1; a weak D match, TRBD1 (5 bases). The germline V and J ends were trimmed by 5 bases and 2 bases, with 15 bases remaining between them. The germline gives CDR1 LGHNA, CDR2 YNFKEQ. CDR3 length: 15 residues. The DNA for the CDR3 is TGTGCCAGCAGCGATGAGGGGTCGAGCAACACTGAAGCTTTCTTT. Translated, it gives CASSDEGSSNTEAFF.

This chain uses TRBV15 with TRBJ2-3; 13 bases match TRBD2. The germline gives CDR1 LNHNV, CDR2 YYDKDF (reference sequence). The ends lost 1 base at V and 6 bases at J; junction bases unmatched: 7. This CDR3 comprises 17 residues. CDR3 loop: CATSRGLAGGVFDTQYF. The CDR3 DNA sequence: TGTGCCACCAGCAGAGGACTAGCGGGGGGCGTCTTTGATACGCAGTATTTT.

The rearrangement uses TRBV6-5 and TRBJ2-2; D is uncertain. Per the germline V gene, CDR1 is MNHEY and CDR2 is SVGAGI. The ends were cut back, 2 bases at V and 7 bases at J, with 8 bases in the middle. The CDR3 covers 13 residues. Here the CDR3 reads CASSYGWNGELFF. The CDR3 region has the DNA TGTGCCAGCAGTTACGGATGGAACGGGGAGCTGTTTTTT.

This clone has more than one count but fewer than ten. The chain joins TRBV10-3 to TRBJ1-2; unclear D gene. Trimming took off 6 bases at V and 1 base at J, with 12 bases between the two ends. This CDR3 spans 14 amino acids. The germline V gene has CDR1 ENHRY and CDR2 SYGVKD. CDR3 region: CAISTQKLNYGYTF. The CDR3 DNA reads TGTGCCATCAGCACACAGAAACTTAACTATGGCTACACCTTC.

This chain connects TRBV27 to TRBJ2-1, with 13 bases identical to TRBD2. The germline gives CDR1 MNHEY, CDR2 SMNVEV (reference sequence). The length of the CDR3 is 15 residues. V dropped 5 bases and J dropped 8; count of bases not matched to a gene: 6. Here the CDR3 reads CASSLGLAGLDEQFF. The CDR3 nucleotides read TGTGCCAGCAGTCTGGGACTAGCGGGGTTAGATGAGCAGTTCTTC.

The chain couples TRBV6-6 to TRBJ2-3; maybe TRBD1 (5 bases). Germline CDR1 and CDR2: MNHNY and SVGAGI (reference sequence). Trimming took 2 bases from V and 4 from J, leaving 7 bases between them. The CDR3 runs to 13 residues. The CDR3 loop is CASSYQGADTQYF. DNA of the CDR3: TGTGCCAGCAGTTACCAGGGCGCAGATACGCAGTATTTT.

This chain uses TRBV7-9 with TRBJ1-4, with a possible D match to TRBD1 (5 bases). This CDR3 comprises 15 residues. Germline CDR1 is SEHNR and CDR2 is FQNEAQ (reference sequence). V lost 1 base and J lost 7, with 13 bases in between. DNA for the CDR3: TGTGCCAGCAGCTTAGGGGGACTTTTAGGTGAAAAACTGTTTTTT. This codes for CASSLGGLLGEKLFF.

This chain joins TRBV7-7 and TRBJ1-2; weak D call: TRBD1 (5 bases). V lost 3 bases and J 4 bases, leaving 9 bases between the germline ends. CDR1 is SSHAT, CDR2 FNYEAQ, per germline (reference sequence). The CDR3 contains 13 residues. The CDR3 spells CASSLTGGYGYTF. The CDR3 region has the DNA TGTGCCAGCAGCTTGACGGGGGGCTATGGCTACACCTTC.

The CDR3 spells CASSLGLAGSTDTQYF. CDR3 DNA sequence: TGTGCCAGCAGCCTGGGACTAGCGGGGAGCACAGATACGCAGTATTTT. The V and J genes are TRBV7-9 and TRBJ2-3; 13 bases fit TRBD2. This CDR3 spans 16 amino acids. The trim removed 5 bases at V and 0 bases at J, leaving 2 bases unmatched. From germline, CDR1 is SEHNR and CDR2 FQNEAQ (reference sequence). Drawing the rest from reference TRBV7-9 and TRBJ2-3, the complete variable domain is DTGVSQNPRHKITKRGQNVTFRCDPISEHNRLYWYRQTLGQGPEFLTYFQNEAQLEKSRLLSDRFSAERPKGSFSTLEIQRTEQGDSAMYLCASSLGLAGSTDTQYFGPGTRLTVL.

The CDR3 is CASSEQVGVNEQYF. The DNA of the CDR3 is TGTGCCAGCAGTGAACAGGTGGGGGTCAACGAGCAGTACTTC. V is TRBV27 and J is TRBJ2-7; D possibly matches TRBD1 or TRBD2 (5 bases each). The CDR3 is 14 amino acids. Germline loops: CDR1 MNHEY, CDR2 SMNVEV (reference sequence). V shed 5 bases and J shed 5 bases, with 16 bases lying between them.

The chain has TRBV7-9 and TRBJ2-6, with 7 bases fitting TRBD1. V dropped 2 bases and J dropped 2; count of bases not matched to a gene: 3. The length of the CDR3 is 16 residues. Germline V gives CDR1 SEHNR, CDR2 FQNEAQ (reference sequence). Written as DNA, the CDR3 is TGTGCCAGCAGCTTACTGCAGGGGGCTGGGGCCAACGTCCTGACTTTC. Translated: CASSLLQGAGANVLTF.

The chain employs TRBV28 and TRBJ2-1; perhaps TRBD2 as D (7 bases). V lost 4 bases and J lost 6, with 13 bases in between. Germline CDR1 and CDR2: MDHEN and SYDVKM. The CDR3 sequence is 14 residues long. In nucleotides, the CDR3 is TGTGCCAGCAGTTGGGAGGGGGGCGGCAATGAGCAGTTCTTC. Its protein product is CASSWEGGGNEQFF.

The rearrangement uses TRBV27 and TRBJ2-6; 7 nucleotides align to TRBD2. The junction had 5 bases not matched to a gene; V was cut back by 7 bases and J by 2 bases. Germline V gives CDR1 MNHEY, CDR2 SMNVEV (reference sequence). The CDR3 has 15 amino acids. The CDR3 loop is CASTLGGAGANVLTF. In DNA, the CDR3 is TGTGCCAGCACCCTGGGGGGGGCTGGGGCCAACGTCCTGACTTTC. Drawing the rest from reference TRBV27 and TRBJ2-6, the complete variable domain is EAQVTQNPRYLITVTGKKLTVTCSQNMNHEYMSWYRQDPGLGLRQIYYSMNVEVTDKGDVPEGYKVSRKEKRNFPLILESPSPNQTSLYFCASTLGGAGANVLTFGAGSRLTVL.

The genes are TRBV15 and TRBJ2-7; D gene ambiguous. V was shortened by 0 bases and J by 4 bases, with 16 bases between the two germline ends. Germline V gene sequence: CDR1 LNHNV, CDR2 YYDKDF (reference sequence). This CDR3 spans 16 amino acids. In nucleotides, the CDR3 is TGTGCCACCAGCAGAGATTACGAAACAGCCCAGTACGAGCAGTACTTC. Translating it yields CATSRDYETAQYEQYF.

In its sample, this clone was seen once. The V gene is TRBV7-3, the J gene TRBJ1-1; D is ambiguous. Between the trimmed V and J ends, which lost 5 bases and 1 base, there was a span of 8 bases. This CDR3 comprises 13 residues. Germline-derived CDR1 and CDR2 are SGHTA and FQGTGA. DNA of the CDR3: TGTGCCAGCAGCCCTATGGGGAACACTGAAGCTTTCTTT. As protein: CASSPMGNTEAFF. The full variable domain, completed using reference TRBV7-3 and TRBJ1-1, is GAGVSQTPSNKVTEKGKYVELRCDPISGHTALYWYRQSLGQGPEFLIYFQGTGAADDSGLPNDRFFAVRPEGSVSTLKIQRTERGDSAVYLCASSPMGNTEAFFGQGTRLTVV.